This is a list of T cell receptor beta chains from one sample in a study of blood T cell repertoires in COVID-19. Repertoires were generated with immunoSEQ multiplex PCR, while TCRdb's copy carries only in-frame clones and drops some. Of about 100,000 clones listed, about 89% are singletons. The sample consisted of peripheral blood. Receptors were obtained from a man aged 55 to 70 with acute or convalescent COVID-19. Both conserved end residues are part of each CDR3. D genes are given only for firm matches. A clone size is listed for some rows: how often the clone was seen (once, few, many), or a class if it is expanded.

D gene: -; clone size: -; J gene: TRBJ1-2; V gene: TRBV5-4; CDR3 protein: CASSFVRGYGYTF; CDR3 DNA: TGTGCCAGCAGCTTTGTTCGGGGCTATGGCTACACCTTC
D gene: -; clone size: -; J gene: TRBJ2-1; V gene: TRBV11-3; CDR3 protein: CASSPWAWRSYNEQFF; CDR3 DNA: TGTGCCAGCAGCCCTTGGGCCTGGCGCTCCTACAATGAGCAGTTCTTC
D gene: -; clone size: few; J gene: TRBJ2-1; V gene: TRBV21-1; CDR3 protein: CAKRYGTRGDNEQFF; CDR3 DNA: TGTGCCAAGCGGTACGGGACTAGAGGTGATAATGAGCAGTTCTTC
D gene: TRBD1; clone size: -; J gene: TRBJ2-7; V gene: TRBV5-4; CDR3 protein: CASSPQTGSLYEQYF; CDR3 DNA: TGTGCCAGCAGCCCCCAGACAGGGAGCCTTTACGAGCAGTACTTC
D gene: -; clone size: -; J gene: TRBJ1-2; V gene: TRBV19; CDR3 protein: CASSNRQLLNYGYTF; CDR3 DNA: TGTGCCAGTAGTAACAGACAGCTCCTCAACTATGGCTACACCTTC
D gene: -; clone size: -; J gene: TRBJ2-3; V gene: TRBV28; CDR3 protein: CASSLVGGPPAGTQYF; CDR3 DNA: TGTGCCAGCAGTTTAGTTGGCGGCCCGCCAGCCGGTACGCAGTATTTT
D gene: -; clone size: -; J gene: TRBJ1-2; V gene: TRBV11-2; CDR3 protein: CASSSGLTGYGYTF; CDR3 DNA: TGTGCCAGCAGCTCGGGTCTTACGGGCTATGGCTACACCTTC
D gene: -; clone size: few; J gene: TRBJ1-5; V gene: TRBV19; CDR3 protein: CASNPGVGQPQHF; CDR3 DNA: TGTGCCAGTAACCCAGGGGTTGGGCAGCCCCAGCATTTT
D gene: -; clone size: -; J gene: TRBJ2-2; V gene: TRBV7-7; CDR3 protein: CASSTGTPEVGELFF; CDR3 DNA: TGTGCCAGCAGCACCGGGACTCCGGAGGTCGGGGAGCTGTTTTTT
D gene: TRBD1; clone size: -; J gene: TRBJ1-5; V gene: TRBV9; CDR3 protein: CASSEGQGNQPQHF; CDR3 DNA: TGTGCCAGCAGCGAGGGACAGGGAAATCAGCCCCAGCATTTT
D gene: TRBD1; clone size: -; J gene: TRBJ1-1; V gene: TRBV6-5; CDR3 protein: CASSYTGGTEAFF; CDR3 DNA: TGTGCCAGCAGTTACACAGGGGGAACTGAAGCTTTCTTT
D gene: -; clone size: -; J gene: TRBJ1-4; V gene: TRBV6-5; CDR3 protein: CASRKEGGRNEKLFF; CDR3 DNA: TGTGCCAGCAGGAAAGAAGGGGGAAGGAATGAAAAACTGTTTTTT
D gene: -; clone size: -; J gene: TRBJ2-2; V gene: TRBV9; CDR3 protein: CASSPQRLPNTGELFF; CDR3 DNA: TGTGCCAGCAGCCCCCAGCGGCTACCCAACACCGGGGAGCTGTTTTTT
D gene: TRBD1; clone size: -; J gene: TRBJ1-4; V gene: TRBV7-9; CDR3 protein: CASSSGDRDEEKLFF; CDR3 DNA: TGTGCCAGCAGCTCAGGGGACAGGGACGAGGAAAAACTGTTTTTT
D gene: -; clone size: -; J gene: TRBJ2-1; V gene: TRBV19; CDR3 protein: CASNGGVYNEQFF; CDR3 DNA: TGTGCCAGTAATGGCGGAGTATACAATGAGCAGTTCTTC
D gene: -; clone size: -; J gene: TRBJ2-3; V gene: TRBV7-9; CDR3 protein: CASSPSLGEVTDTQYF; CDR3 DNA: TGTGCCAGCAGCCCGAGTCTGGGGGAGGTTACAGATACGCAGTATTTT
D gene: -; clone size: once; J gene: TRBJ1-2; V gene: TRBV25-1; CDR3 protein: CAAGGSLGYTF; CDR3 DNA: TGTGCCGCGGGGGGGTCTCTTGGCTACACCTTC
D gene: -; clone size: -; J gene: TRBJ2-3; V gene: TRBV19; CDR3 protein: CASSPRLGTDTQYF; CDR3 DNA: TGTGCCAGTAGCCCCAGACTAGGCACAGATACGCAGTATTTT
D gene: -; clone size: few; J gene: TRBJ1-2; V gene: TRBV6-6; CDR3 protein: CASSRNTGNYGYTF; CDR3 DNA: TGTGCCAGCAGTAGAAATACAGGGAACTATGGCTACACCTTC
D gene: TRBD1; clone size: -; J gene: TRBJ2-1; V gene: TRBV19; CDR3 protein: CASSTFPGQGPWSSYNEQFF; CDR3 DNA: TGTGCCAGTAGTACTTTTCCGGGACAGGGCCCTTGGAGCTCCTACAATGAGCAGTTCTTC
D gene: -; clone size: -; J gene: TRBJ1-1; V gene: TRBV28; CDR3 protein: CASRLLQGSEAFF; CDR3 DNA: TGTGCCAGCAGACTCCTACAGGGATCTGAAGCTTTCTTT
D gene: TRBD2; clone size: -; J gene: TRBJ2-1; V gene: TRBV2; CDR3 protein: CASRASGTNEQFF; CDR3 DNA: TGTGCCAGCAGGGCTAGCGGGACGAATGAGCAGTTCTTC
D gene: -; clone size: -; J gene: TRBJ1-1; V gene: TRBV11-3; CDR3 protein: CASSLGQGMNTEAFF; CDR3 DNA: TGTGCCAGCAGCTTGGGGCAGGGTATGAACACTGAAGCTTTCTTT
D gene: -; clone size: -; J gene: TRBJ2-1; V gene: TRBV5-4; CDR3 protein: CASSLGGQGALNNEQFF; CDR3 DNA: TGTGCCAGCAGCTTGGGGGGACAAGGGGCGCTCAACAATGAGCAGTTCTTC
D gene: -; clone size: -; J gene: TRBJ2-7; V gene: TRBV6-5; CDR3 protein: CASTTRTTFPYEQYF; CDR3 DNA: TGTGCCAGCACCACGAGGACTACCTTTCCCTACGAGCAGTACTTC
D gene: TRBD2; clone size: -; J gene: TRBJ2-2; V gene: TRBV7-3; CDR3 protein: CASSLSPGGNTGELFF; CDR3 DNA: TGTGCCAGCAGCCTCTCCCCGGGAGGGAACACCGGGGAGCTGTTTTTT
D gene: TRBD1; clone size: -; J gene: TRBJ1-5; V gene: TRBV15; CDR3 protein: CATSRVRGQGDQPQHF; CDR3 DNA: TGTGCCACCAGCAGAGTTCGGGGACAGGGGGATCAGCCCCAGCATTTT
D gene: -; clone size: -; J gene: TRBJ2-5; V gene: TRBV7-9; CDR3 protein: CASSLTGLSPGETQYF; CDR3 DNA: TGTGCCAGCAGCCTAACAGGACTATCCCCAGGGGAGACCCAGTACTTC
D gene: -; clone size: -; J gene: TRBJ1-6; V gene: TRBV5-8; CDR3 protein: CASSRGARRNSPLHF; CDR3 DNA: TGTGCCAGCAGTCGGGGGGCGCGACGGAATTCACCCCTCCACTTT
D gene: -; clone size: once; J gene: TRBJ2-5; V gene: TRBV6-5; CDR3 protein: CASSRVGGGGETQYF; CDR3 DNA: TGTGCCAGCAGCCGCGTAGGGGGGGGCGGCGAGACCCAGTACTTC
D gene: TRBD2; clone size: once; J gene: TRBJ2-2; V gene: TRBV11-3; CDR3 protein: CASSLGLAWDGELFF; CDR3 DNA: TGTGCCAGCAGCTTAGGACTAGCGTGGGACGGGGAGCTGTTTTTT
D gene: -; clone size: -; J gene: TRBJ1-4; V gene: TRBV27; CDR3 protein: CASSLVLGGKLFF; CDR3 DNA: TGTGCCAGCAGTTTAGTCCTAGGTGGAAAACTGTTTTTT
D gene: -; clone size: -; J gene: TRBJ2-1; V gene: TRBV7-9; CDR3 protein: CASSLDSNNEQFF; CDR3 DNA: TGTGCCAGCAGCTTAGACTCGAACAATGAGCAGTTCTTC
D gene: -; clone size: -; J gene: TRBJ2-3; V gene: TRBV21-1; CDR3 protein: CASRVWPGSDTQYF; CDR3 DNA: TGTGCCAGCAGAGTATGGCCAGGATCGGATACGCAGTATTTT
D gene: -; clone size: -; J gene: TRBJ1-2; V gene: TRBV28; CDR3 protein: CASSDTGYTEVGYGYTF; CDR3 DNA: TGTGCCAGCAGCGACACAGGGTACACGGAGGTGGGCTATGGCTACACCTTC
D gene: TRBD1; clone size: -; J gene: TRBJ1-3; V gene: TRBV30; CDR3 protein: CAWSVGQGTFSLSGNTIYF; CDR3 DNA: TGTGCCTGGAGTGTAGGACAGGGGACTTTCTCTCTCTCTGGAAACACCATATATTTT
D gene: -; clone size: -; J gene: TRBJ2-7; V gene: TRBV29-1; CDR3 protein: CSAALDERLTYEQYF; CDR3 DNA: TGCAGCGCTGCCTTAGACGAGCGCCTAACCTACGAGCAGTACTTC
D gene: TRBD1; clone size: -; J gene: TRBJ1-5; V gene: TRBV5-3; CDR3 protein: CARSLDEGTGETTPGNQPQHF; CDR3 DNA: TGTGCCAGAAGCTTAGACGAAGGGACAGGGGAGACCACGCCCGGCAATCAGCCCCAGCATTTT
D gene: TRBD2; clone size: -; J gene: TRBJ2-3; V gene: TRBV7-9; CDR3 protein: CASSFLLAGLTDTQYF; CDR3 DNA: TGTGCCAGCAGCTTCCTGCTAGCGGGGCTCACAGATACGCAGTATTTT
D gene: TRBD1; clone size: -; J gene: TRBJ1-2; V gene: TRBV19; CDR3 protein: CASSLGTGVRSGYTF; CDR3 DNA: TGTGCCAGTAGTTTAGGGACAGGGGTTCGGAGCGGCTACACCTTC
D gene: TRBD1; clone size: -; J gene: TRBJ2-3; V gene: TRBV7-8; CDR3 protein: CASSLLTGGWDTQYF; CDR3 DNA: TGTGCCAGCAGCTTACTGACAGGGGGATGGGATACGCAGTATTTT
D gene: -; clone size: -; J gene: TRBJ1-1; V gene: TRBV11-2; CDR3 protein: CASSLDRGINTEAFF; CDR3 DNA: TGTGCCAGCAGCTTAGATCGGGGAATAAACACTGAAGCTTTCTTT
D gene: -; clone size: -; J gene: TRBJ2-4; V gene: TRBV3-1/TRBV3-2; CDR3 protein: CASSQAGGYKNIQYF; CDR3 DNA: TGTGCCAGCAGCCAAGCCGGAGGCTACAAAAACATTCAGTACTTC
D gene: TRBD2; clone size: -; J gene: TRBJ2-3; V gene: TRBV7-3; CDR3 protein: CASGTSGKDTQYF; CDR3 DNA: TGTGCCAGCGGGACTAGCGGGAAAGATACGCAGTATTTT
D gene: TRBD1; clone size: -; J gene: TRBJ1-5; V gene: TRBV28; CDR3 protein: CASSLSGDRRYQPQHF; CDR3 DNA: TGTGCCAGCAGTTTATCCGGGGACAGGAGATATCAGCCCCAGCATTTT
D gene: TRBD2; clone size: -; J gene: TRBJ2-1; V gene: TRBV10-3; CDR3 protein: CAITIAGVGSEQFF; CDR3 DNA: TGTGCCATCACCATAGCGGGAGTCGGAAGTGAGCAGTTCTTC
D gene: -; clone size: -; J gene: TRBJ1-2; V gene: TRBV24-1; CDR3 protein: CATSEGDRTAYGYTF; CDR3 DNA: TGTGCCACCAGTGAGGGTGACAGAACCGCCTATGGCTACACCTTC
D gene: -; clone size: -; J gene: TRBJ1-6; V gene: TRBV13; CDR3 protein: CASSLVGGGSPLHF; CDR3 DNA: TGTGCCAGCAGCTTAGTAGGTGGCGGTTCACCCCTCCACTTT
D gene: TRBD1; clone size: -; J gene: TRBJ2-7; V gene: TRBV27; CDR3 protein: CASSPDRGKIYEQYF; CDR3 DNA: TGTGCCAGCAGTCCGGACAGGGGGAAAATATACGAGCAGTACTTC
D gene: -; clone size: -; J gene: TRBJ1-2; V gene: TRBV11-2; CDR3 protein: CASSLDLRDLEGNYGYTF; CDR3 DNA: TGTGCCAGCAGCTTAGACCTAAGGGACTTGGAGGGTAACTATGGCTACACCTTC
D gene: -; clone size: -; J gene: TRBJ1-1; V gene: TRBV5-1; CDR3 protein: CASSLYSGMVTEAFF; CDR3 DNA: TGCGCCAGCAGCTTGTATTCGGGTATGGTCACTGAAGCTTTCTTT
D gene: TRBD2; clone size: -; J gene: TRBJ2-1; V gene: TRBV11-2; CDR3 protein: CASRPTSGTYNEQFF; CDR3 DNA: TGTGCCAGCAGACCTACTAGCGGCACCTACAATGAGCAGTTCTTC
D gene: -; clone size: -; J gene: TRBJ1-1; V gene: TRBV9; CDR3 protein: CASSVAADTEAFF; CDR3 DNA: TGTGCCAGCAGCGTAGCTGCGGACACTGAAGCTTTCTTT
D gene: -; clone size: -; J gene: TRBJ2-2; V gene: TRBV28; CDR3 protein: CASTITTGELFF; CDR3 DNA: TGTGCCAGTACTATTACCACCGGGGAGCTGTTTTTT
D gene: TRBD1; clone size: -; J gene: TRBJ2-3; V gene: TRBV3-1/TRBV3-2; CDR3 protein: CASSQSGTGTDTQYF; CDR3 DNA: TGTGCCAGCAGCCAATCCGGGACAGGGACAGATACGCAGTATTTT
D gene: -; clone size: -; J gene: TRBJ2-1; V gene: TRBV19; CDR3 protein: CASSLTRGASEQFF; CDR3 DNA: TGTGCCAGTAGTCTGACCAGGGGGGCTAGTGAGCAGTTCTTC
D gene: TRBD1; clone size: -; J gene: TRBJ1-1; V gene: TRBV6-9; CDR3 protein: CASSYQAPRTGVNLNTEAFF; CDR3 DNA: TGTGCCAGCAGTTACCAAGCCCCTCGGACAGGCGTCAACTTGAACACTGAAGCTTTCTTT
D gene: TRBD2; clone size: -; J gene: TRBJ2-3; V gene: TRBV19; CDR3 protein: CASSRGSGRASADTQYF; CDR3 DNA: TGTGCCAGTTCCCGGGGTAGCGGGAGGGCGAGCGCAGATACGCAGTATTTT
D gene: -; clone size: -; J gene: TRBJ1-4; V gene: TRBV12-3/TRBV12-4; CDR3 protein: CASSLPGEKLFF; CDR3 DNA: TGTGCCAGCAGTTTGCCGGGGGAAAAACTGTTTTTT